A single T cell receptor (beta chain) is shown here with its context. This entry comes from a study of technical replicates of blood from several donors. Sequenced by immunoSEQ multiplex PCR; TCRdb stores in-frame clones only, minus some. The repertoire includes 11,000 to 15,000 clones, 80% to 85% of them detected once, and approximately 11% sits in the top ten. V lost 5 bases to trimming and J lost 9 bases; unmatched junction nucleotides: 13. This CDR3 has 14 residues. The germline V gene has CDR1 MGHRA and CDR2 YSYEKL. The chain uses TRBV4-1 and TRBJ2-7, with TRBD2 identical over 7 bases. The sequence derives from a human donor in good health. Input material: PBMCs. The CDR3 reads CASSAGDYGLGQYF. CDR3 DNA sequence: TGCGCCAGCAGCGCCGGGGACTATGGGTTGGGGCAGTACTTC.